This T cell receptor (beta chain) was retrieved from a study of cytomegalovirus exposure and HLA in healthy donors. General study results and limits: The majority of TCR sequences were rare, yet some public TCRs appeared in many donors. Per published reports, the classifier diagnosed cytomegalovirus status with high specificity and sensitivity.

About this clone itself: The antigen is undetermined.

Here immunoSEQ multiplex PCR was the method, and the copy in TCRdb shows in-frame clones only, minus some. Here the sample spans about 200,000 clones, about 84% being singletons. The CDR3 runs 15 residues. Germline V CDR1 and CDR2: LNHDA, SQIVND (reference sequence). Between the trimmed V and J ends, which lost 4 bases and 1 base, there was a span of 13 bases. V gene TRBV19 combines with J gene TRBJ1-1, with a tentative D call TRBD1 (5 bases). The specimen sequenced was PBMCs. The sequence was collected from a woman between 18 and 29 years old in good health and CMV-seronegative. The CDR3 DNA sequence: TGTGCCAGTAGTACTACCCAGGGTAAGAACACTGAAGCTTTCTTT. It yields the protein CASSTTQGKNTEAFF.